This entry is about one T cell receptor (beta chain). This sample stems from a study of T cells in Graves' hyperthyroidism and ophthalmopathy. This CDR3 is built from 14 residues. The germline V and J ends were trimmed by 2 bases and 14 bases, with 18 bases remaining between them. In germline, CDR1 is MNHEY, CDR2 SMNVEV (reference sequence). Exclusions: uncontrolled infection, other autoimmune disease, pregnancy, lactation. Using RNA transcripts as the source, TCR beta CDR3 regions were amplified. Researchers ran a first-round RT-PCR on the TCR CDR3 using the HTBI primer set. MiXCR, applied by TCRdb to the multiplex PCR reads, yields one record per CDR3 protein. The sample has roughly 700,000 distinct CDR3 sequences, over 35% seen once.

The chain combines TRBV27 with TRBJ1-4; tentative D call: TRBD1 (5 bases). This TCR came from a woman aged 40 to 55 with Graves' hyperthyroidism. Material: blood. CDR3 sequence reads: CASSLTGGAGSLFF. CDR3 coding DNA: TGTGCCAGCAGTTTAACGGGAGGGGCAGGGAGTCTGTTTTTT. The variable domain in full, completed from reference TRBV27 and TRBJ1-4, reads EAQVTQNPRYLITVTGKKLTVTCSQNMNHEYMSWYRQDPGLGLRQIYYSMNVEVTDKGDVPEGYKVSRKEKRNFPLILESPSPNQTSLYFCASSLTGGAGSLFFGSGTQLSVL.